The following is a T cell receptor (beta chain) sequence with its context. Its specificity is not known. V was pared by 0 bases and J by 7 bases, with 20 bases between. The CDR3 runs 16 residues. Germline V gives CDR1 SGHDT, CDR2 YYEEEE. The data were obtained in a study of post-analysis software for immune sequencing data. Overall study findings and caveats: When patients were compared with controls, 4 or 5 TRBV segments were more frequent, TRBV5-6, TRBV5-1 and TRBV20-1 among them.

Unique-molecular-identifier-tagged TCR beta cDNA libraries were used. Each CDR3 protein is one row after TCRdb ran MiXCR on the PCR reads. The repertoire consists of about 760,000 distinct CDR3 sequences, with 25% to 30% occurring once and the leading ten covering 0.56%. The material sequenced was blood. The V gene is TRBV5-6, the J gene TRBJ2-7; a weak D match, TRBD2 (6 bases). The sequence derives from a girl between 10 and 17 years old with multiple sclerosis. CDR3 region: CASSLDTGEVGDEQYF. In DNA form, the CDR3 reads TGTGCCAGCAGCTTGGACACGGGAGAGGTAGGCGATGAGCAGTACTTC.